Presented here are 3 T cell receptor beta chains from one specimen sequenced in a study of control samples from healthy donors and cancer patients. Sequencing was performed with immunoSEQ multiplex PCR; in TCRdb, only in-frame clones are kept and a portion is missing. The sample includes around 120,000 clones, around 87% seen only once; the top ten take around 9.4%. The sample taken for sequencing was blood. Receptors originate from a man aged 35-49 years in good health.

The chain links TRBV7-9 to TRBJ1-2; no definite D call. This CDR3 region has 13 residues. With 0 bases removed from V and 6 bases from J, the gap between germline ends came to 8 bases. Germline V lookup: CDR1 SEHNR, CDR2 FQNEAQ (reference sequence). The CDR3 nucleotides are TGTGCCAGCAGCTTAGCGGAGGGCCATGGCTACACCTTC. Protein: CASSLAEGHGYTF. Filled out from reference TRBV7-9 and TRBJ1-2, the complete variable domain reads DTGVSQNPRHKITKRGQNVTFRCDPISEHNRLYWYRQTLGQGPEFLTYFQNEAQLEKSRLLSDRFSAERPKGSFSTLEIQRTEQGDSAMYLCASSLAEGHGYTFGSGTRLTVV.

The CDR3 spells CASSLTETDGYTF. The CDR3 DNA reads as TGTGCCAGCAGCCTGACCGAAACGGATGGCTACACCTTC. The chain uses TRBV13 and TRBJ1-2; D call uncertain. This CDR3 has 13 amino acids. CDR1 is PRHDT, CDR2 FYEKMQ, per germline (reference sequence). V was shortened by 5 bases and J by 6 bases, with 13 bases between the two germline ends.

This clone appeared a single time. J is TRBJ1-2 and V is TRBV2; D unclear. The CDR3 is 14 residues long. V lost 7 bases and J 0 bases, leaving 12 bases between the germline ends. The germline CDR1 and CDR2 sequences are SNHLY and FYNNEI. The CDR3 DNA reads TGTGCCAGCAAGTTAAACAGCCCTAACTATGGCTACACCTTC. It codes for CASKLNSPNYGYTF.